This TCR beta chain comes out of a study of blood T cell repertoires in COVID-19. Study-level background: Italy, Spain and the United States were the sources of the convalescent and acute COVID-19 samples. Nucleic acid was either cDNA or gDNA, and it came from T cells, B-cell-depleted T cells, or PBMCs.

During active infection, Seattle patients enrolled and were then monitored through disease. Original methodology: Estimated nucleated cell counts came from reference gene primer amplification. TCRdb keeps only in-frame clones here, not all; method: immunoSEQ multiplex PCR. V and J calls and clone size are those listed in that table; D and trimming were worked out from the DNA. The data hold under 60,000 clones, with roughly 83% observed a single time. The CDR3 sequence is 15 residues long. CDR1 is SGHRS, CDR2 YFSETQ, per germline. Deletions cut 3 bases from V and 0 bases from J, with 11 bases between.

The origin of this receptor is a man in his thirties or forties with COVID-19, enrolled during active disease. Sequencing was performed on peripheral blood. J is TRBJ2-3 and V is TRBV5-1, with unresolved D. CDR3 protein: CASSSVSVSTDTQYF. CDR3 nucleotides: TGCGCCAGCAGCTCGGTCTCCGTTAGCACAGATACGCAGTATTTT.